The rows below give T cell receptor beta chains drawn from one sample of a study of cytomegalovirus exposure and HLA in healthy donors. TCRdb's table, derived via immunoSEQ multiplex PCR, lists solely in-frame clones and lacks some. The data hold about 170,000 clones, with 70% to 80% observed a single time. Material for sequencing was PBMCs. These receptors originate from a woman between 50 and 59 years old in good health and CMV-seronegative. CDR3s include the opening cysteine and the closing phenylalanine or tryptophan. A D gene is named only where the DNA matches it firmly. Not all rows give a size; the values are once, few, many and, for expanded clones, a class.

TRBV7-7	few	TRBD1	TRBJ2-1	CASSRGLANEQFF	TGTGCTAGCAGCAGGGGGCTAGCTAATGAGCAGTTCTTC
TRBV7-2	.	TRBD2	TRBJ2-3	CASSLVASGGADTQYF	TGTGCCAGCAGCTTAGTGGCTAGCGGGGGGGCAGATACGCAGTATTTT
TRBV7-9	.	TRBD2	TRBJ2-1	CASSGRGRGDEQFF	TGTGCCAGCAGCGGCCGGGGGCGGGGGGATGAGCAGTTCTTC
TRBV6-6	.	.	TRBJ1-1	CASRLGWGQGSEAFF	TGTGCCAGCAGACTGGGGTGGGGTCAGGGTTCTGAAGCTTTCTTT
TRBV4-3	once	.	TRBJ2-6	CASSWSVSGANVLTF	TGCGCCAGCAGCTGGAGTGTGTCTGGGGCCAACGTCCTGACTTTC
TRBV5-6	.	TRBD1	TRBJ1-3	CASSTLTGVSNGNTIYF	TGTGCCAGCAGCACCTTGACAGGGGTTTCTAATGGAAACACCATATATTTT
TRBV6-5	few	TRBD1	TRBJ1-1	CASSFLRGRETEAFF	TGTGCCAGCAGTTTCTTGAGGGGGCGAGAAACTGAAGCTTTCTTT
TRBV19	.	.	TRBJ1-2	CASSNRAHYGYTF	TGTGCCAGTAGTAACCGAGCCCACTATGGCTACACCTTC
TRBV5-1	.	TRBD2	TRBJ2-1	CASSPNVLAGGVNVKQFF	TGCGCCAGCAGTCCTAACGTCCTAGCGGGAGGGGTAAATGTTAAGCAGTTCTTC
TRBV4-3	.	.	TRBJ1-2	CASSQGGGRGANYGYTF	TGCGCCAGCAGCCAAGGAGGTGGCAGGGGCGCTAACTATGGCTACACCTTC
TRBV6-5	once	TRBD1	TRBJ1-1	CASSPGQGETEAFF	TGTGCCAGCAGCCCCGGACAGGGTGAGACTGAAGCTTTCTTT
TRBV7-2	.	TRBD2	TRBJ2-5	CASSLTSVETQYF	TGTGCCAGCAGCTTAACTAGCGTGGAGACCCAGTACTTC
TRBV19	few	TRBD1	TRBJ2-2	CASSPGGFTGELFF	TGTGCCAGTAGTCCAGGGGGCTTCACCGGGGAGCTGTTTTTT
TRBV28	.	.	TRBJ1-5	CASKPGGQPQHF	TGTGCCAGCAAACCGGGGGGCCAGCCCCAGCATTTT
TRBV7-9	few	.	TRBJ1-5	CASSLDLQPQHF	TGTGCCAGCAGCTTAGATCTTCAGCCCCAGCATTTT
TRBV14	.	TRBD2	TRBJ2-1	CASSQLAGGGNEQFF	TGTGCCAGCAGCCAACTAGCGGGGGGAGGTAATGAGCAGTTCTTC
TRBV29-1	.	TRBD2	TRBJ2-2	CSVNQGGTGELFF	TGCAGCGTTAACCAGGGAGGGACCGGGGAGCTGTTTTTT
TRBV27	.	TRBD1	TRBJ1-5	CASSSQGANQPQHF	TGTGCCAGCAGTTCACAGGGGGCGAATCAGCCCCAGCATTTT
TRBV19	few	TRBD2	TRBJ2-1	CASSGRLATSSYNEQFF	TGTGCCAGTAGCGGTAGACTAGCGACGAGCTCCTACAATGAGCAGTTCTTC
TRBV21-1	.	.	TRBJ2-1	CASSKMWAQRGSYNEQFF	TGTGCCAGCAGCAAAATGTGGGCACAGCGGGGGTCCTACAATGAGCAGTTCTTC
TRBV2	.	TRBD1	TRBJ1-2	CAIGTGPNYGYTF	TGTGCCATTGGGACAGGGCCAAACTATGGCTACACCTTC
TRBV6-4	.	TRBD1	TRBJ1-1	CASSEDRATEAFF	TGTGCCAGCAGTGAGGACAGGGCCACTGAAGCTTTCTTT
TRBV19	.	TRBD2	TRBJ2-5	CAARGAAGGEETQYF	TGTGCCGCCCGGGGGGCAGCGGGAGGAGAGGAGACCCAGTACTTC
TRBV20-1	once	.	TRBJ2-5	CSAPPRETQYF	TGCAGTGCCCCTCCTCGGGAGACCCAGTACTTC
TRBV7-3	few	.	TRBJ2-5	CASSRRGSQETQYF	TGTGCCAGCAGCCGCAGAGGGTCGCAAGAGACCCAGTACTTC
TRBV28	.	.	TRBJ2-7	CASSTVVTLGYYEQYF	TGTGCCAGCAGTACAGTGGTTACCTTGGGCTATTACGAGCAGTACTTC
TRBV4-2	.	.	TRBJ2-5	CASTGYGQPGETQYF	TGTGCCAGCACCGGTTACGGACAGCCGGGAGAGACCCAGTACTTC
TRBV27	.	.	TRBJ1-2	CASSSHRSGQGNGYTF	TGTGCCAGCAGTTCCCACCGTTCGGGGCAGGGGAACGGCTACACCTTC
TRBV2	.	.	TRBJ2-3	CASSLVDTQYF	TGTGCCAGCAGCCTCGTAGATACGCAGTATTTT
TRBV30	.	.	TRBJ1-2	CAGQINYGYTF	TGTGCCGGCCAGATTAACTATGGCTACACCTTC
TRBV4-3	.	TRBD2	TRBJ2-2	CASSRAGGLNTGELFF	TGCGCCAGCAGCCGAGCGGGGGGCCTAAACACCGGGGAGCTGTTTTTT
TRBV19	once	.	TRBJ1-1	CASTQGQMNTEAFF	TGTGCCAGTACCCAGGGGCAAATGAACACTGAAGCTTTCTTT
TRBV7-9	.	.	TRBJ1-3	CASSLQGSGNTIYF	TGTGCCAGCAGCCTTCAGGGCTCTGGAAACACCATATATTTT
TRBV7-8	.	TRBD1	TRBJ1-1	CASRFGPDRDTEAFF	TGTGCCAGCAGATTCGGGCCAGACAGGGACACTGAAGCTTTCTTT
TRBV5-1	.	.	TRBJ1-2	CASSLDGAYGYTF	TGCGCCAGCAGCTTGGACGGTGCATATGGCTACACCTTC
TRBV4-3	.	.	TRBJ2-1	CASSQGGSSSYNEQFF	TGCGCCAGCAGCCAAGGGGGCTCCAGCTCCTACAATGAGCAGTTCTTC
TRBV7-2	.	.	TRBJ1-5	CASSLVGNQPQHF	TGTGCCAGCAGCTTAGTCGGCAATCAGCCCCAGCATTTT
TRBV29-1	.	TRBD1	TRBJ2-7	CSVGFWGQGSYEQYF	TGCAGCGTAGGCTTTTGGGGACAGGGATCCTACGAGCAGTACTTC
TRBV19	.	.	TRBJ2-7	CASSMGTSSYEQYF	TGTGCCAGTAGTATGGGGACATCCTCCTACGAGCAGTACTTC
TRBV30	.	.	TRBJ1-4	CAWSFGGDEKLFF	TGTGCCTGGTCGTTCGGCGGAGATGAAAAACTGTTTTTT
TRBV18	.	.	TRBJ1-1	CASSPGTPNTEAFF	TGTGCCAGCTCACCCGGGACACCGAACACTGAAGCTTTCTTT
TRBV6-1	.	TRBD1	TRBJ1-1	CASSYGQVTEAFF	TGTGCCAGCAGTTATGGACAGGTCACTGAAGCTTTCTTT
TRBV5-5	.	TRBD2	TRBJ2-2	CASSQGAGSGGSRELFF	TGTGCCAGCAGCCAAGGGGCGGGTAGCGGGGGTTCCCGGGAGCTGTTTTTT
TRBV9	.	.	TRBJ1-3	CASSAGSSGNTIYF	TGTGCCAGCAGCGCGGGGAGTTCTGGAAACACCATATATTTT
TRBV9	.	.	TRBJ2-5	CASSTGSQETQYF	TGTGCCAGCAGCACAGGGAGTCAAGAGACCCAGTACTTC
TRBV18	.	TRBD1	TRBJ1-1	CASSPDRGGTEAFF	TGTGCCAGCTCACCCGACAGGGGAGGGACTGAAGCTTTCTTT
TRBV4-3	.	.	TRBJ2-1	CASSQGSTYNEQFF	TGCGCCAGCAGCCAAGGGAGCACCTACAATGAGCAGTTCTTC
TRBV2	.	TRBD1	TRBJ2-5	CASNLDRGETQYF	TGTGCCAGCAACCTGGACAGGGGAGAGACCCAGTACTTC
TRBV5-8	.	.	TRBJ1-4	CASSFHAGGRTNEKLFF	TGTGCCAGCAGCTTCCATGCGGGGGGAAGAACTAATGAAAAACTGTTTTTT